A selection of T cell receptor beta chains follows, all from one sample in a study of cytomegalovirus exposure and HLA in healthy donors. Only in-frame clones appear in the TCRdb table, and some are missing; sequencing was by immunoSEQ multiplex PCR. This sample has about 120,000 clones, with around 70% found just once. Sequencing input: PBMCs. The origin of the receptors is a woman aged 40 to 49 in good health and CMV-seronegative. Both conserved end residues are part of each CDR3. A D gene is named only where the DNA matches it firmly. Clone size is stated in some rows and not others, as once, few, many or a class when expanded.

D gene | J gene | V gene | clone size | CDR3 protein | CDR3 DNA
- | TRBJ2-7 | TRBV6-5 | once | CASSSGTIPSEQYF | TGTGCCAGCAGTTCCGGGACAATACCTTCTGAGCAGTACTTC
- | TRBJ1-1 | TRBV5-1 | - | CASSPLSDTEAFF | TGCGCCAGCAGCCCCCTAAGTGACACTGAAGCTTTCTTT
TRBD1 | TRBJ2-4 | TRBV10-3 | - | CAISDGTASNIQYF | TGTGCCATCAGTGACGGGACAGCCAGCAACATTCAGTACTTC
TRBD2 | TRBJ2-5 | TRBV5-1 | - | CASSGGLAGVRTAETQYF | TGCGCCAGCAGCGGGGGACTAGCGGGAGTTCGTACGGCAGAGACCCAGTACTTC
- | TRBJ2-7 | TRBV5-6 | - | CASSLESAYEQYF | TGTGCCAGCAGCTTGGAGTCAGCCTACGAGCAGTACTTC
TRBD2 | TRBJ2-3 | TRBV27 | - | CASSLFGLRHRGASGSEDTQYF | TGTGCCAGCAGTTTATTTGGTTTGCGTCATCGTGGGGCTAGCGGGAGTGAAGATACGCAGTATTTT
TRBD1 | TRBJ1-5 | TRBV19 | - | CASRIGQGNQPQHF | TGTGCCAGTAGGATAGGACAGGGCAATCAGCCCCAGCATTTT
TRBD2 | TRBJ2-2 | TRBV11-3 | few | CASSLAGEGTGELFF | TGTGCCAGCAGTTTAGCGGGAGAGGGGACCGGGGAGCTGTTTTTT
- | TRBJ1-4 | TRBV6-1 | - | CASSRTSDEKLFF | TGTGCCAGCAGTCGGACATCGGATGAAAAACTGTTTTTT
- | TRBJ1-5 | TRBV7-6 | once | CASSIETGPPQHF | TGTGCCAGCAGCATAGAAACAGGGCCGCCCCAGCATTTT
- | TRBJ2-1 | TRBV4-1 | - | CASTTGHSTYNEQFF | TGCGCCAGCACCACGGGACACTCGACCTACAATGAGCAGTTCTTC
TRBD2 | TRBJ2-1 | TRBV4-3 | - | CASSQGAAGGSDEQFF | TGCGCCAGCAGCCAAGGGGCCGCGGGAGGATCCGATGAGCAGTTCTTC
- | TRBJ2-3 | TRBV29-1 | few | CSVELGTGTDTQYF | TGCAGCGTTGAGCTCGGGACTGGCACAGATACGCAGTATTTT
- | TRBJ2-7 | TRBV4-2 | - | CASSQSDNEQYF | TGTGCCAGCAGCCAATCCGACAACGAGCAGTACTTC
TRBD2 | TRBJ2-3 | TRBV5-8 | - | CASSLLLASGGSHTQYF | TGTGCCAGCAGCTTGCTTCTGGCTAGCGGGGGGTCTCATACGCAGTATTTT
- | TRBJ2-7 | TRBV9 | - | CASSVGSAYEQYF | TGTGCCAGCAGCGTAGGTTCGGCCTACGAGCAGTACTTC
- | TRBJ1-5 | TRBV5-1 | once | CASSLALNQPQHF | TGCGCCAGCAGCTTGGCCTTGAATCAGCCCCAGCATTTT
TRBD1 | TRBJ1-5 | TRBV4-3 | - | CASSQGGTGRHQPQHF | TGCGCCAGCAGCCAAGGAGGGACAGGGAGGCATCAGCCCCAGCATTTT
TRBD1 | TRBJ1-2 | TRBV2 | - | CASRTGAKGYTF | TGTGCCAGCAGGACAGGGGCTAAAGGCTACACCTTC
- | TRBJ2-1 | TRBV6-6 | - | CASSSPSQPGNEQFF | TGTGCCAGCAGTTCCCCCTCACAGCCTGGGAATGAGCAGTTCTTC
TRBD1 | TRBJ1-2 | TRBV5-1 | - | CASIWGQGALNYGYTF | TGCGCCAGCATCTGGGGACAGGGCGCTTTAAACTATGGCTACACCTTC
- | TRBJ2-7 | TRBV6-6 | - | CASRPDRGGSSYEQYF | TGTGCCAGCAGGCCCGACAGGGGAGGGAGCTCCTACGAGCAGTACTTC
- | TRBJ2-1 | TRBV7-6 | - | CASTPLGRNEQFF | TGTGCCAGCACCCCGCTGGGGCGGAATGAGCAGTTCTTC
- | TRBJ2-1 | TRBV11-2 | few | CASSFVRGDHEQFF | TGTGCCAGCAGCTTCGTTAGGGGTGACCATGAGCAGTTCTTC
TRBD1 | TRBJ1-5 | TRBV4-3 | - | CASSQDIGTGNQPQHF | TGCGCCAGCAGCCAAGATATCGGGACAGGGAATCAGCCCCAGCATTTT
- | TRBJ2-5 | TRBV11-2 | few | CASSLASYQETQYF | TGTGCCAGCAGCTTAGCCTCCTACCAAGAGACCCAGTACTTC
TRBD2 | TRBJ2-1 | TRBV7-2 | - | CASSPRPGLAGSYNEQFF | TGTGCCAGCAGCCCTCGCCCGGGACTAGCGGGATCCTACAATGAGCAGTTCTTC
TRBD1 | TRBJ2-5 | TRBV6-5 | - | CASSDRGKKTQYF | TGTGCCAGCAGCGACAGGGGGAAAAAGACCCAGTACTTC
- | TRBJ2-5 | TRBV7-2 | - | CASSLALKGSGETQYF | TGTGCCAGCAGCTTAGCGCTTAAGGGGTCTGGGGAGACCCAGTACTTC
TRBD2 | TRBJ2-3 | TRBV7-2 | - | CASSPLAGGFSDTQYF | TGTGCCAGCAGCCCATTAGCGGGGGGCTTCTCAGATACGCAGTATTTT
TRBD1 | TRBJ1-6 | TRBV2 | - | CASSGQGDNSPLHF | TGTGCCAGCAGTGGACAGGGTGATAATTCACCCCTCCACTTT
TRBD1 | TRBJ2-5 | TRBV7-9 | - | CASSPSQGARETQYF | TGTGCCAGCAGCCCCTCACAGGGGGCGAGAGAGACCCAGTACTTC
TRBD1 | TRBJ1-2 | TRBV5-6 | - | CASRTGELSYGYTF | TGTGCCAGCAGAACAGGGGAGTTGAGCTATGGCTACACCTTC
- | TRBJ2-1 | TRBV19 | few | CASSPTWSSYNEQFF | TGTGCCAGTAGTCCCACATGGAGCTCCTACAATGAGCAGTTCTTC
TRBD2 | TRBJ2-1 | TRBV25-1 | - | CASSVAGLRLDEQFF | TGTGCCAGCAGTGTAGCGGGACTCCGATTGGATGAGCAGTTCTTC
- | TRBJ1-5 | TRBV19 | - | CASSIDRGGYQPQHF | TGTGCCAGTAGTATAGACAGGGGCGGGTATCAGCCCCAGCATTTT
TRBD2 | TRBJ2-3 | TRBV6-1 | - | CASSDHPGLGVGDTQYF | TGTGCCAGCAGTGATCACCCGGGACTAGGAGTAGGAGATACGCAGTATTTT
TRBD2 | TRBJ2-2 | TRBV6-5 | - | CAARAAGGQTGELFF | TGTGCCGCCAGAGCGGCGGGAGGGCAAACCGGGGAGCTGTTTTTT
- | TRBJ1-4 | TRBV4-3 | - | CASSQAGGANNEKLFF | TGCGCCAGCAGCCAAGCGGGTGGGGCCAATAATGAAAAACTGTTTTTT
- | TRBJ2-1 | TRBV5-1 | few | CASSLGVGRRDEQFF | TGCGCCAGCAGCTTGGGGGTGGGGCGCCGCGATGAGCAGTTCTTC
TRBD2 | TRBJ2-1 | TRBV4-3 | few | CASSLSREREQFF | TGCGCCAGCAGCCTATCGCGGGAGCGTGAGCAGTTCTTC
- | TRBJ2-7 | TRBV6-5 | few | CASSVTRYEQYF | TGTGCCAGCAGTGTGACACGCTACGAGCAGTACTTC
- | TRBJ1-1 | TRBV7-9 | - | CAGSLVIGLGGTEAFF | TGTGCCGGCAGCTTAGTGATAGGCCTAGGAGGCACTGAAGCTTTCTTT
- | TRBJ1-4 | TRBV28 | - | CASSTPLRAANEKLFF | TGTGCCAGCAGTACCCCACTGAGGGCAGCGAATGAAAAACTGTTTTTT
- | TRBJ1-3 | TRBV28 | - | CASRRGLYSGNTIYF | TGTGCCAGCAGACGCGGACTGTACTCTGGAAACACCATATATTTT
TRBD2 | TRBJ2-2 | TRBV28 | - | CASRGGGADLGNTGELFF | TGTGCCAGCAGGGGGGGAGGGGCGGACTTGGGTAACACCGGGGAGCTGTTTTTT
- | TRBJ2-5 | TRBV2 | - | CASSVERGQETQYF | TGTGCCAGCAGTGTTGAAAGGGGCCAAGAGACCCAGTACTTC